This T cell receptor (beta chain) comes out of a study of shared clonotypes between healthy human individuals. Findings and caveats of the study: Represented diversity (both genetic and exposure-history) was limited by the small number of donors. Clonotype sharing among donors was thought likely to change with sequencing depth.

Only in-frame clones appear in the TCRdb table, and some are missing; sequencing was by immunoSEQ multiplex PCR. The sample gives about 2 million clones, about 95% of which show up once; roughly 1% is in the top ten. Per the germline V gene, CDR1 is MNHEY and CDR2 is SVGAGI. There are 15 residues in the CDR3. The ends lost 5 bases at V and 0 bases at J; junction bases unmatched: 7. Naive CD8 cells were CD45RO-negative, positively selected for CCR7, excluding terminally differentiated effector memory CD45RA+ cells. As regards this clone: Its antigen remains unidentified.

This TCR derives from a man younger than 35 in good health. The sample comprised naive CD8+ T cells sorted from blood. The chain links TRBV6-5 to TRBJ2-7; 7 positions agree with TRBD1. CDR3 sequence reads: CASSIDRAPSYEQYF. CDR3 nucleotides: TGTGCCAGCAGTATTGACAGGGCCCCCTCCTACGAGCAGTACTTC.